These 21 T cell receptor beta chains were all obtained from the same sample, sequenced in a study of OX40 agonist ivuxolimab in advanced cancers. The data were produced by immunoSEQ multiplex PCR, yet TCRdb's version contains in-frame clones alone and is incomplete. In the table there are some 75,000 clones, 84% of which are singletons. The sample was CD4+ or CD8+ T cells sorted from blood, taken in a trial of the OX40 agonist ivuxolimab. Receptors originate from an adult with an advanced solid tumor such as melanoma, head and neck, liver or kidney cancer.

The rearrangement links TRBV6-1 to TRBJ1-3; a weak D match, TRBD1 (6 bases). The V gene lost 7 bases and the J gene lost 2 bases, with 12 bases spanning the gap. Germline CDR1 reads MNHNS; CDR2 reads SASEGT. The CDR3 is made up of 14 amino acids. The CDR3, as DNA: TGTGCCAGCATTAAACAGGGAGCTGGAAACACCATATATTTT. This translates into CASIKQGAGNTIYF.

This clone was seen just once. The rearrangement links TRBV5-5 to TRBJ1-5, with D possibly being TRBD1 (5 bases). V was clipped by 4 bases and J by 3 bases, with 14 bases between them. The CDR3 is made up of 15 amino acids. The germline gives CDR1 SGHKS, CDR2 YYEKEE (reference sequence). The CDR3 protein is CASSTGEGPNQPQHF. CDR3 bases: TGTGCCAGCAGCACGGGGGAGGGACCCAATCAGCCCCAGCATTTT.

The rearrangement links TRBV27 to TRBJ2-3; TRBD1 matches 7 bases. Trimming took 3 bases from V and 4 from J; bases not matched to a gene: 10. Germline V gene sequence: CDR1 MNHEY, CDR2 SMNVEV (reference sequence). The CDR3 spans 16 residues. Here the CDR3 reads CASSLDCYRGPDTQYF. CDR3 DNA: TGTGCCAGCAGTTTGGATTGCTACAGGGGACCAGATACGCAGTATTTT.

The table lists this clone with a count of one. The J gene is TRBJ1-1, the V gene TRBV7-9, with 11 bases that match TRBD1. The CDR3 length is 16 residues. Losses at the gene ends were 5 bases for V and 6 bases for J; bases not matched to a gene: 11. Germline CDR1 SEHNR, CDR2 FQNEAQ (reference sequence). CDR3 protein: CASSKGQGAMEAEAFF. CDR3 nucleotides: TGTGCCAGCAGCAAAGGACAGGGGGCGATGGAGGCTGAAGCTTTCTTT.

The chain's CDR3 is CASSGEGAWSPLHF. The CDR3 DNA reads as TGTGCCAGCAGCGGTGAGGGCGCGTGGTCACCCCTCCACTTT. The J gene is TRBJ1-6, the V gene TRBV11-2; D is ambiguous. The length of the CDR3 is 14 residues. V was shortened by 5 bases and J by 10 bases, with 15 bases between the two germline ends. CDR1 is SGHAT and CDR2 is FQNNGV in the germline V gene.

V is TRBV4-3 and J is TRBJ2-3; 13 bases fit TRBD2. From germline, CDR1 is LGHNA and CDR2 YSLEER. Trimming took 0 bases from V and 9 from J; bases not matched to a gene: 6. The CDR3 runs 16 residues. In nucleotides, the CDR3 is TGCGCCAGCAGCCAAGATGGACTAGCGGGGGTGATAACGCAGTATTTT. Protein: CASSQDGLAGVITQYF.

The chain has TRBV4-3 and TRBJ2-3, with D perhaps matching TRBD2 (5 bases). Germline V CDR1 and CDR2: LGHNA, YSLEER. This CDR3 has 16 residues. V was shortened by 2 bases and J by 3 bases, with 15 bases between the two germline ends. The CDR3 region is CASSQPHSRGTDTQYF. The CDR3 region has the DNA TGCGCCAGCAGCCAACCCCATAGCCGAGGGACAGATACGCAGTATTTT.

The CDR3: CASSASGRGYYEQFF. The CDR3 region has the DNA TGTGCCAGCAGCGCTAGCGGGAGGGGGTATTATGAGCAGTTCTTC. The chain links TRBV9 to TRBJ2-1; TRBD2 agrees at 12 bases. The length of the CDR3 is 15 residues. V trimming: 3 bases; J trimming: 8 bases; junction bases outside the gene matches: 6. The germline V gene has CDR1 SGDLS and CDR2 YYNGEE.

The chain has TRBV7-2 and TRBJ2-4, with a weak D call TRBD2 (5 bases). Trimming pared 0 bases from V and 6 bases from J, leaving 15 bases between. The CDR3 runs to 16 residues. In germline, CDR1 is SGHTA, CDR2 FQGNSA. The CDR3 sequence: CASSLARQARGNIQYF. CDR3 nucleotide sequence: TGTGCCAGCAGCTTAGCCAGGCAGGCCCGGGGAAACATTCAGTACTTC.

The chain recombines TRBV5-4 with TRBJ2-7; 12 bases are shared with TRBD2. J lost 3 bases, V lost 4 bases, and 8 bases had no gene match. Germline lookup yields CDR1 SGHNT and CDR2 YYREEE (reference sequence). CDR3 length: 16 amino acids. Written as DNA, the CDR3 is TGTGCCAGCAGCGATCCGACTAGCGGGAGAGTCTACGAGCAGTACTTC. Protein sequence: CASSDPTSGRVYEQYF.

This chain connects TRBV30 to TRBJ2-7; D might be TRBD2 (6 bases). The ends were cut back, 2 bases at V and 7 bases at J, with 12 bases in the middle. Germline CDR1 GTSNPN, CDR2 SVGIG (reference sequence). The CDR3 runs to 12 residues. The CDR3 DNA is TGTGCCTGGAGTCGCGGAGGGAATGAGCAGTACTTC. Its translation is CAWSRGGNEQYF.

This chain joins TRBV27 and TRBJ1-2; the match to TRBD1 covers 7 bases. Germline V lookup: CDR1 MNHEY, CDR2 SMNVEV (reference sequence). Losses at the gene ends were 3 bases for V and 4 bases for J; bases not matched to a gene: 5. This CDR3 has 14 amino acids. The CDR3 here is CASSFRGRGYGYTF. The CDR3 DNA follows: TGTGCCAGCAGTTTTAGGGGGCGCGGCTATGGCTACACCTTC.

The gene calls are TRBV9 and TRBJ2-4; 7 bases match TRBD1. V lost 1 base to trimming and J lost 9 bases; unmatched junction nucleotides: 7. The length of the CDR3 is 14 residues. Germline CDR1 SGDLS, CDR2 YYNGEE. In nucleotides, the CDR3 is TGTGCCAGCAGCGTATCCGACAGGGTTAGCATTCAGTACTTC. Its protein is CASSVSDRVSIQYF.

This sequence joins TRBV28 and TRBJ1-2, with 8 bases identical to TRBD1. From germline, CDR1 is MDHEN and CDR2 SYDVKM. V gave up 10 bases and J gave up 6 bases; unmatched junction bases: 16. The length of the CDR3 is 15 residues. The CDR3 region is CANIVGQGAKDGYTF. Written as DNA, the CDR3 is TGTGCCAACATAGTTGGGCAGGGGGCGAAGGATGGCTACACCTTC.

The chain employs TRBV29-1 and TRBJ2-7, with D possibly matching TRBD1 (7 bases). CDR3 length: 15 amino acids. Trimming stripped 6 bases from V and 3 bases from J, with 21 bases between. CDR1 and CDR2 from the germline V gene are SQVTM and ANQGSEA. The CDR3 DNA reads TGCAGCGTCGCCGTGGTCAGGGGGGTGTTCTACGAGCAGTACTTC. Translation gives CSVAVVRGVFYEQYF.

Details on this clone: The sample has other DNA sequences that encode this CDR3 too. The chain uses TRBV18 and TRBJ1-4, with 7 bases matching TRBD1. CDR1 is KGHSH and CDR2 is LQKENI in the germline V gene. The trim removed 2 bases at V and 5 bases at J, leaving 2 bases unmatched. This CDR3 has 14 residues. The CDR3 loop reads CASSPGTANEKLFF. CDR3 DNA sequence: TGTGCCAGCTCACCAGGGACAGCAAATGAAAAACTGTTTTTT.

In nucleotides, the CDR3 is TGTGCCAGCAGCTTAGGGCGAGCGGGGGGCACGCAGTATTTT. It yields the protein CASSLGRAGGTQYF. The gene calls are TRBV7-2 and TRBJ2-3; 9 bases agree with TRBD2. This CDR3 is built from 14 residues. Trimming cost V 1 base and J 9 bases; bases outside gene matches: 5. CDR1 and CDR2 (germline): SGHTA, FQGNSA.

The chain couples TRBV6-5 to TRBJ2-3; possibly TRBD1 or TRBD2 for D (5 bases each). CDR1 is MNHEY, CDR2 SVGAGI, per germline. V was cut by 2 bases and J by 0 bases, with 12 bases left in between. CDR3 length equals 16 residues. The CDR3 DNA follows: TGTGCCAGCAGTTACGAAGGGACGGCGAGCACAGATACGCAGTATTTT. Protein: CASSYEGTASTDTQYF.

The chain combines TRBV19 with TRBJ1-6, with D tentatively TRBD1 (6 bases). The CDR3 has 14 amino acids. V was cut by 3 bases and J by 8 bases, with 11 bases left in between. CDR1 and CDR2 from the germline V gene are LNHDA and SQIVND (reference sequence). CDR3 coding DNA: TGTGCCAGTAGTATCTACAGGGACGATTCACCCCTCCACTTT. It translates to CASSIYRDDSPLHF.

The table lists this clone with a few counts. V gene TRBV5-4 combines with J gene TRBJ1-1; D remains ambiguous. The CDR3 extends over 14 amino acids. The germline gives CDR1 SGHNT, CDR2 YYREEE (reference sequence). The V and J ends lost 4 bases and 5 bases respectively, with 15 bases between them. CDR3 protein: CASSELGLVTEAFF. As DNA, the CDR3 is TGTGCCAGCAGCGAACTCGGGTTGGTAACTGAAGCTTTCTTT.

The chain combines TRBV14 with TRBJ2-2; no clear D gene. The germline CDR1 and CDR2 sequences are SGHDN and FVKESK. The CDR3 consists of 13 residues. V dropped 3 bases and J dropped 0 bases, with 2 bases sitting between them. DNA for the CDR3: TGTGCCAGCAGCCACGCGAACACCGGGGAGCTGTTTTTT. Protein product: CASSHANTGELFF.